This passage covers 2 T cell receptor beta chains from one sample sequenced in a study of shared clonotypes between healthy human individuals. CD8 cells regarded as naive lacked CD45RO, were positively chosen for CCR7, and omitted terminally differentiated effector memory CD45RA+ cells. Here immunoSEQ multiplex PCR was the method, and the copy in TCRdb shows in-frame clones only, minus some. The repertoire holds roughly 2.1 million clones, with more than 85% as singletons. The sequenced material came from naive CD8+ T cells from PBMCs. These receptors were obtained from a man between 18 and 29 years old in good health. Some clones in this sample may be carry-over from other donors' samples.

The chain has TRBV6-5 and TRBJ2-7; TRBD1 aligns across 10 bases. Germline-derived CDR1 and CDR2 are MNHEY and SVGAGI. CDR3 size: 15 residues. Trimming took 2 bases from V and 0 from J; bases not matched to a gene: 1. CDR3: CASSYGQGGSYEQYF. DNA for the CDR3: TGTGCCAGCAGTTACGGACAGGGGGGCTCCTACGAGCAGTACTTC.

This clone was observed a single time. The V call is TRBV27, the J call TRBJ1-1, with a possible D match to TRBD1 (5 bases). The CDR3 runs to 14 residues. Trimming pared 5 bases from V and 6 bases from J, leaving 16 bases between. Germline V gene sequence: CDR1 MNHEY, CDR2 SMNVEV (reference sequence). The CDR3 sequence is CASSAEGTVAEAFF. In DNA, the CDR3 is TGTGCCAGCAGTGCCGAAGGGACTGTGGCTGAAGCTTTCTTT.